What follows are 25 T cell receptor beta chains derived from one specimen sequenced in a study of blood T cells in healthy people across ages. It was with a sample-barcoded 5' primer and a J-beta primer mix that a second PCR of about 7 to 12 cycles was run. MiXCR, run by TCRdb on the 5' RACE reads, gives a single entry per CDR3 protein. The sample shows 580,000 or so distinct CDR3 sequences, less than 60% of them seen only once. Sequencing was carried out using blood. These receptors were obtained from a man older than 75 in good health.

CDR3 region: CASSLGTGNEKLFF. CDR3 bases: TGCGCCAGCAGCTTAGGGACAGGCAATGAAAAACTGTTTTTT. The V call is TRBV5-1, the J call TRBJ1-4, with 8 nucleotides matching TRBD1. V lost 2 bases to trimming and J lost 5 bases; unmatched junction nucleotides: 2. The CDR3 has 14 amino acids. Germline loops: CDR1 SGHRS, CDR2 YFSETQ.

The sample holds a few counts of this clonotype. The chain employs TRBV12-5 and TRBJ2-1; 7 nucleotides line up with TRBD1. The junction had 6 bases not matched to a gene; V was cut back by 2 bases and J by 8 bases. Germline V gene lookup returns CDR1 LGHNT and CDR2 FRNRAP. CDR3 length equals 14 residues. In nucleotides, the CDR3 is TGTGCTAGTGGTTTGAACAGGGGTAGTGATGAGCAGTTCTTC. This gives the protein CASGLNRGSDEQFF.

V usage is TRBV25-1 and J usage is TRBJ2-7; TRBD2 matches at 9 bases. Trimming removed 4 bases from V and 0 bases from J; junction bases left unmatched: 10. Germline V CDR1 and CDR2: MGHDK, SYGVNS. The CDR3 runs to 17 residues. The CDR3: CASSVLTSGHSSYEQYF. The CDR3 DNA follows: TGTGCCAGCAGTGTTCTTACTAGCGGGCACAGCTCCTACGAGCAGTACTTC.

The chain has TRBV7-2 and TRBJ1-2; D ambiguous. The CDR3 sequence is 13 residues long. Germline V gives CDR1 SGHTA, CDR2 FQGNSA. V was trimmed by 5 bases and J by 0 bases, leaving 7 bases between them. The CDR3, as DNA: TGTGCCAGCAGCCCGCATTCTAACTATGGCTACACCTTC. As protein: CASSPHSNYGYTF.

V and J are TRBV7-9 and TRBJ1-1; 7 bases fit TRBD1. The V and J ends lost 6 bases and 1 base, in that order; junction bases with no gene match: 8. The germline V gene encodes CDR1 SEHNR and CDR2 FQNEAQ (reference sequence). CDR3 size: 15 residues. This chain's CDR3 is CASRESGQTNTEAFF. The CDR3 nucleotides read TGTGCCAGCAGGGAATCGGGACAGACGAACACTGAAGCTTTCTTT. The whole variable domain, filled in from reference TRBV7-9 and TRBJ1-1, reads DTGVSQNPRHKITKRGQNVTFRCDPISEHNRLYWYRQTLGQGPEFLTYFQNEAQLEKSRLLSDRFSAERPKGSFSTLEIQRTEQGDSAMYLCASRESGQTNTEAFFGQGTRLTVV.

Concerning this clonotype: Germline and junction disagree at one end, which may indicate a read error. V and J are TRBV9 and TRBJ2-5, with D hard to call. Germline V gene lookup returns CDR1 SGDLS and CDR2 YYNGEE. The CDR3 has 13 residues. CDR3 sequence: CASSVAGQETRYF. The CDR3 DNA reads as TGTGCCAGCAGCGTAGCGGGTCAAGAGACCCGGTACTTC.

This clonotype was observed a few times. The rearrangement joins TRBV2 to TRBJ2-7; tentative D call: TRBD1 (5 bases). Germline V gives CDR1 SNHLY, CDR2 FYNNEI. The CDR3 runs 13 residues. Deletions cut 6 bases from V and 2 bases from J, with 11 bases between. The CDR3 sequence: CASSLDTAYEQYF. CDR3 DNA sequence: TGTGCCAGCAGCTTGGACACTGCCTACGAGCAGTACTTC.

This clonotype occurred many times. With a much larger clone just one base away, this may be a read error. The gene calls are TRBV5-1 and TRBJ2-3; TRBD1 might be the D (6 bases). Looked up from germline, CDR1 is SGHRS and CDR2 is YFSETQ. CDR3 length: 14 residues. The V and J ends lost 4 bases and 5 bases respectively, with 14 bases between them. The CDR3 coding sequence is TGCGCCAGCAGCGTGGGGACAACTGGAGATACGCAGTATTTT. Translated, it gives CASSVGTTGDTQYF.

The chain carries TRBV30 and TRBJ2-5, with 7 bases matching TRBD1. Germline V gives CDR1 GTSNPN, CDR2 SVGIG (reference sequence). CDR3 length equals 12 residues. The trim removed 7 bases at V and 3 bases at J, leaving 5 bases unmatched. CDR3 in amino acids: CAYRDRKETQYF. The CDR3, as DNA: TGTGCCTACCGGGACAGAAAAGAGACCCAGTACTTC.

At least ten counts were recorded for this clonotype. The V gene is TRBV6-5, the J gene TRBJ1-1; 9 bases fit TRBD1. CDR3 size: 16 residues. Unmatched junction bases numbered 13, after V lost 6 bases and J lost 5 bases. Looked up from germline, CDR1 is MNHEY and CDR2 is SVGAGI. CDR3 sequence (DNA): TGTGCCAGCAGCTATTCGAGGGACAGGGAGGGGACTGAAGCTTTCTTT. Translated, it gives CASSYSRDREGTEAFF.

This clonotype was seen more than once but under ten times. The chain is built from TRBV6-2 or TRBV6-3 and TRBJ2-4, with TRBD1 as a possible D gene (6 bases). Per the germline V gene, CDR1 is MNHEY and CDR2 is SVGEGT. Trimming pared 2 bases from V and 0 bases from J, leaving 8 bases between. The CDR3 sequence is 15 residues long. The CDR3 reads CASSYTGLAKNIQYF. The CDR3 DNA reads as TGTGCCAGCAGTTACACAGGGCTAGCCAAAAACATTCAGTACTTC.

This chain joins TRBV12-3 or TRBV12-4 and TRBJ1-3; D not resolved. CDR3 length equals 15 residues. The V end lost 6 bases, the J end lost 0 bases, and 12 bases lay between the germline ends. CDR3 residues: CASSPTGNSGNTIYF. CDR3 nucleotides: TGTGCCAGCAGCCCCACGGGGAACTCTGGAAACACCATATATTTT.

The rearrangement uses TRBV5-1 and TRBJ1-2; TRBD1 might be the D (5 bases). Looked up from germline, CDR1 is SGHRS and CDR2 is YFSETQ. V was clipped by 5 bases and J by 2 bases, with 10 bases between them. CDR3 length: 13 residues. The CDR3 nucleotides are TGCGCCAGCAGTCCCCGGGGCAACTATGGCTACACCTTC. This encodes CASSPRGNYGYTF.

This clonotype came up a few times. One base away lies a much larger clone, so this may be a sequencing read error. The chain has TRBV7-9 and TRBJ2-1; D ambiguous. CDR1 and CDR2 from the germline V gene are SEHNR and FQNEAQ (reference sequence). The CDR3 is made up of 12 amino acids. The CDR3 sequence is CSSRSAYNEQFF. The CDR3 nucleotides read TGTTCCAGCAGGTCAGCCTACAATGAGCAGTTCTTC.

V is TRBV20-1 and J is TRBJ2-1; D not resolved. CDR1 and CDR2 from the germline V gene are DFQATT and SNEGSKA (reference sequence). V gave up 0 bases and J gave up 3 bases, with 12 bases separating them. This CDR3 region has 15 residues. The CDR3 loop is CSARDTGRNYNEQFF. The CDR3 DNA sequence: TGCAGTGCTAGAGATACCGGACGGAACTACAATGAGCAGTTCTTC.

In this sample, this clonotype turned up a few times. The chain links TRBV11-1 to TRBJ2-1; D gene ambiguous. The germline gives CDR1 SGHAT, CDR2 FQDESV (reference sequence). The CDR3 consists of 14 residues. Trimming removed 1 base at V and 5 bases at J, with 9 bases between. The CDR3 loop reads CASSLGLQNNEQFF. The CDR3 coding sequence is TGTGCCAGCAGCTTAGGGCTACAAAACAATGAGCAGTTCTTC.

This clonotype was counted a few times. The chain combines TRBV7-2 with TRBJ1-1; possible D gene TRBD1, 6 bases. The germline V gene has CDR1 SGHTA and CDR2 FQGNSA. The CDR3 extends over 13 amino acids. Trimming pared 3 bases from V and 8 bases from J, leaving 13 bases between. This CDR3 reads CASSLGPTGEAFF. CDR3 coding DNA: TGTGCCAGCAGCTTGGGTCCGACAGGCGAAGCTTTCTTT.

The DNA of the CDR3 is TGTGCCAGCAGTTCGACAGATAAGACCCAGTACTTC. Residues: CASSSTDKTQYF. V is TRBV7-2 and J is TRBJ2-5, with D maybe TRBD1 (5 bases). Deletions cut 6 bases from V and 6 bases from J, with 11 bases between. CDR3 length equals 12 residues. Germline V gene lookup returns CDR1 SGHTA and CDR2 FQGNSA.

This clonotype has ten or more counts. This chain connects TRBV7-2 to TRBJ2-1; D may correspond to TRBD1 or TRBD2 (5 bases each). The CDR3 spans 12 residues. The V and J ends lost 4 bases and 6 bases respectively, with 7 bases between them. CDR1 and CDR2 from the germline V gene are SGHTA and FQGNSA. The CDR3 DNA follows: TGTGCCAGCAGCTGGGGGAGCAATGAGCAGTTCTTC. It encodes CASSWGSNEQFF.

The rearrangement links TRBV6-2 or TRBV6-3 to TRBJ2-7; TRBD2 might be the D (6 bases). From germline, CDR1 is MNHEY and CDR2 SVGEGT. The CDR3 is 14 amino acids. V was trimmed by 6 bases and J by 2 bases, leaving 14 bases between them. The CDR3 here is CASRPVAVTYEQYF. CDR3 DNA: TGTGCCAGCAGACCCGTAGCGGTAACCTACGAGCAGTACTTC.

This clonotype was detected once. The chain joins TRBV6-2 or TRBV6-3 to TRBJ1-2; TRBD1 matches at 9 bases. Germline CDR1 MNHEY, CDR2 SVGEGT. This CDR3 has 13 residues. Trimming cost V 6 bases and J 6 bases; bases outside gene matches: 5. CDR3 region: CASRQGARNGYTF. In DNA, the CDR3 is TGTGCCAGCAGACAGGGGGCACGGAATGGCTACACCTTC.

This clonotype was seen a handful of times. This chain connects TRBV6-5 to TRBJ2-1; 12 bases fit TRBD2. With V trimmed by 0 bases and J by 5 bases, 2 bases remained unmatched. Germline CDR1 MNHEY, CDR2 SVGAGI. This CDR3 spans 16 amino acids. CDR3 residues: CASSYSGLAGNNEQFF. The CDR3, as DNA: TGTGCCAGCAGTTACTCCGGACTAGCGGGAAACAATGAGCAGTTCTTC.

This sequence joins TRBV30 and TRBJ2-7, with TRBD2 identical over 10 bases. The V segment lost 2 bases and the J segment 4 bases; nucleotides outside the gene matches: 5. In germline, CDR1 is GTSNPN, CDR2 SVGIG (reference sequence). CDR3 length equals 14 residues. The CDR3 reads CAWSRAGGIYEQYF. The CDR3, as DNA: TGTGCCTGGAGTCGAGCGGGGGGGATATACGAGCAGTACTTC.

The rearrangement links TRBV5-1 to TRBJ2-3; D might be TRBD1 or TRBD2, each matching 5 bases. Per germline, CDR1 SGHRS and CDR2 YFSETQ. The germline V and J ends were trimmed by 0 bases and 5 bases, with 10 bases remaining between them. The CDR3 totals 14 residues. The CDR3 region has the DNA TGCGCCAGCAGCTTGGGGGGACCCCAAGATACGCAGTATTTT. Encoded protein: CASSLGGPQDTQYF.

The rearrangement joins TRBV25-1 to TRBJ1-1; tentatively, D is TRBD1 (6 bases). V was trimmed by 6 bases and J by 4 bases, leaving 15 bases between them. Germline CDR1 reads MGHDK; CDR2 reads SYGVNS. CDR3 size: 14 residues. The CDR3 sequence: CASSPQGRGTEAFF. The CDR3 bases are TGTGCCAGCAGCCCACAGGGCCGGGGCACTGAAGCTTTCTTT.